A selection of T cell receptor beta chains follows, all from one sample in a study of siplizumab effects on memory and regulatory T cells. The data were produced by immunoSEQ multiplex PCR, yet TCRdb's version contains in-frame clones alone and is incomplete. The sample lists about 40,000 clones; approximately 88% were seen once. The sequenced sample consisted of naive CD4+ T cells sorted from blood. The origin of the receptors is a human donor in good health. Each CDR3 is given with its conserved first and last residue. The D gene is left open where the match is weak. A clone size is listed for some rows: how often the clone was seen (once, few, many), or a class if it is expanded.

CDR3 DNA,CDR3 protein,J gene,D gene,V gene,clone size
TGTGCCAGCAGCTTTACGGGAGCCCAAGAGACCCAGTACTTC,CASSFTGAQETQYF,TRBJ2-5,NA,TRBV5-4,NA
TGTGCCAGCAGCTTAGTTAGCGGGATGATAAATGAGCAGTTCTTC,CASSLVSGMINEQFF,TRBJ2-1,TRBD2,TRBV7-8,NA
TGTGCCAGTAGTATAATCCAAGGGCCGATTCTCGGTTCTGGGGCCAACGTCCTGACTTTC,CASSIIQGPILGSGANVLTF,TRBJ2-6,NA,TRBV19,NA
TGTGCCAGTAACAATCGCTACACCTTC,CASNNRYTF,TRBJ1-2,NA,TRBV7-9,NA
TGCGCCAGCAGCACGACAGGCCCGGTCGGTGAGCAGTTCTTC,CASSTTGPVGEQFF,TRBJ2-1,NA,TRBV5-1,NA
TGTGCCATACGACAGGGCCAAGGCACCGGGGAGCTGTTTTTT,CAIRQGQGTGELFF,TRBJ2-2,TRBD1,TRBV10-3,NA
TGTGCCAGTAATGGCAGGGGATTTGACAATGAGCAGTTCTTC,CASNGRGFDNEQFF,TRBJ2-1,NA,TRBV19,NA
TGTGCCAGCAGCTTGGACAGGGATCAAGAGACCCAGTACTTC,CASSLDRDQETQYF,TRBJ2-5,TRBD1,TRBV7-3,NA
TGTGCCAGCGAGGGGGATGGCACTGAAGCTTTCTTT,CASEGDGTEAFF,TRBJ1-1,NA,TRBV4-2,few
TGTGCCAGCAGCCCACGTCAGGGGGCCTATAGGTCACCCCTCCACTTT,CASSPRQGAYRSPLHF,TRBJ1-6,TRBD1,TRBV5-8,NA
TGCGCCAGCAGCCAAGTCGGACGCTCTGGGGCCAACGTCCTGACTTTC,CASSQVGRSGANVLTF,TRBJ2-6,NA,TRBV4-1,NA
TGTGCCAGCAGCTTAGTAGGCCACACAGATACGCAGTATTTT,CASSLVGHTDTQYF,TRBJ2-3,NA,TRBV11-3,once
TGTGCCAGCAGCTTAGTGGACAGGGGGGCAGATACGCAGTATTTT,CASSLVDRGADTQYF,TRBJ2-3,TRBD1,TRBV11-2,NA
TGTGCCAGCAGTGTCGAAGGGGGCGGTTCACCCCTCCACTTT,CASSVEGGGSPLHF,TRBJ1-6,TRBD1,TRBV2,few
TGTGCTAGTGGTTTGGACCACCCTAGGACGGACGTTAATGGCTACACCTTC,CASGLDHPRTDVNGYTF,TRBJ1-2,NA,TRBV12-5,NA
TGTGCCAGCTCACTCGCCCAGGGTCCAACTAATGAAAAACTGTTTTTT,CASSLAQGPTNEKLFF,TRBJ1-4,NA,TRBV18,NA
TGTGCCAGCAGCCCGCGGACACCCGGCGTCACCGGGGAGCTGTTTTTT,CASSPRTPGVTGELFF,TRBJ2-2,NA,TRBV2,NA
TGTGCCAGCAGTTACCTAGCGGGGGGGGAGGGGTTTGAGCAGTTCTTC,CASSYLAGGEGFEQFF,TRBJ2-1,TRBD2,TRBV6-5,NA
TGTGCCAGCACCAGGGACAGGGGCAGACAGCCCCAGCATTTT,CASTRDRGRQPQHF,TRBJ1-5,TRBD1,TRBV6-1,NA
TGTGCCAGTAGTCCACCCGGGGGGAACACTGAAGCTTTCTTT,CASSPPGGNTEAFF,TRBJ1-1,NA,TRBV19,once
TGTGCCAGCTCATCGCCCGGGACAGGGAACTATGGCTACACCTTC,CASSSPGTGNYGYTF,TRBJ1-2,TRBD1,TRBV18,NA
TGTGCCAGCAGTCTAGGACTAGCGGGGTTATACGAGCAGTACTTC,CASSLGLAGLYEQYF,TRBJ2-7,TRBD2,TRBV27,NA
TGTGCCAGCAGCCGCGGCCTAATTTACGAGCAGTACTTC,CASSRGLIYEQYF,TRBJ2-7,NA,TRBV7-2,NA
TGTGCCAGCAGCGCCGGAACGAAACCCACAACTAATGAAAAACTGTTTTTT,CASSAGTKPTTNEKLFF,TRBJ1-4,NA,TRBV9,NA
TGTGCCAGCTCACCAACCGATAATGAGCAGTTCTTC,CASSPTDNEQFF,TRBJ2-1,NA,TRBV18,NA
TGTGCCAGCAGTTACTCTACAGGCTATAATTCACCCCTCCACTTT,CASSYSTGYNSPLHF,TRBJ1-6,NA,TRBV6-6,NA
TGTGCCAGCCGTGACAGGGGGCTTTCCAATGAGCAGTTCTTC,CASRDRGLSNEQFF,TRBJ2-1,TRBD1,TRBV11-1,NA
TGTGCCAGCAGCTTGGGTCAAAGCGGCAATCAGCCCCAGCATTTT,CASSLGQSGNQPQHF,TRBJ1-5,NA,TRBV7-6,NA
TGCGCCAGCAGCTTGGGAGGTGGTTGGAACACTGAAGCTTTCTTT,CASSLGGGWNTEAFF,TRBJ1-1,NA,TRBV5-1,NA
TGTGCCAGCCGCCTCCTAGGCGGGAGGGGATTTAACACCGGGGAGCTGTTTTTT,CASRLLGGRGFNTGELFF,TRBJ2-2,TRBD2,TRBV19,NA
TGCGCCAGCAGCTTTTTCGGGGACAGGGCGTCCTACGAGCAGTACTTC,CASSFFGDRASYEQYF,TRBJ2-7,TRBD1,TRBV5-1,once
TGTGCCAGCAATCCCTCGGGACTAGTCGCCACCGGGGAGCTGTTTTTT,CASNPSGLVATGELFF,TRBJ2-2,TRBD2,TRBV25-1,NA
TGTGCCAGCAGCCCCCTCGTTTATATGGGAGAGCAGTTCTTC,CASSPLVYMGEQFF,TRBJ2-1,NA,TRBV7-6,NA
TGTGCCAGCAGTTACGGGACGGGCCTCAGCCAGTACTTC,CASSYGTGLSQYF,TRBJ2-5,NA,TRBV6-6,NA
TGCGCCAGCAGGGGGGATAGCAATCAGCCCCAGCATTTT,CASRGDSNQPQHF,TRBJ1-5,NA,TRBV5-1,NA
TGTGCCAGCAGTCACACCTACGAGCAGTACTTC,CASSHTYEQYF,TRBJ2-7,NA,TRBV6-1,NA
TGTGCCAGCAGCTTACGTCTAGCGGGAGGGCCGAGGGAGAATGAGCAGTTCTTC,CASSLRLAGGPRENEQFF,TRBJ2-1,TRBD2,TRBV11-2,NA
TGTGCTAGTGGTCCCGACAGGGGGCTCGACGAGCAGTACTTC,CASGPDRGLDEQYF,TRBJ2-7,TRBD1,TRBV12-5,NA
TGTGCCAGCAGTGAAAAACTAGCGGGAGTTATAGAGACCCAGTACTTC,CASSEKLAGVIETQYF,TRBJ2-5,TRBD2,TRBV6-1,NA
TGTGCCAGCAGCCAAGACAGGGTGGGAGGCTACACCTTC,CASSQDRVGGYTF,TRBJ1-2,TRBD1,TRBV6-5,NA
TGTGCCAGCAGTTTAACGGAGGGGACCTCGGATGAGCAGTTCTTC,CASSLTEGTSDEQFF,TRBJ2-1,NA,TRBV27,NA
TGTGCCAGCAGGCCGACAGGGGCCTCCCTCGGCTACACCTTC,CASRPTGASLGYTF,TRBJ1-2,TRBD1,TRBV2,NA
TGTGCCAGCAGTTACTTGGGGGGGTCCTACGAGCAGTACTTC,CASSYLGGSYEQYF,TRBJ2-7,TRBD2,TRBV6-6,NA